One TCR beta chain is described in this entry. Its antigen is not identified. This record belongs to a study of T cell repertoires in cytomegalovirus infection. Study-level information: Use of recently identified HLA-C-restricted and well-studied HLA-B-restricted CMV epitopes was part of the study. Evidence of both CMV infection and a matching HLA type came from public TCR beta signatures.

Trimming removed 8 bases from V and 0 bases from J; junction bases left unmatched: 9. The CDR3 runs to 16 residues. Germline V gives CDR1 MGHRA, CDR2 YSYEKL. The study, taken as a whole, reports: Of the TCR beta families, the public ones yielded a cumulative frequency that identified carriers of CMV plus the relevant HLA. In two of eight donors, the top clonotype was HLA-C-restricted CMV-specific.

A single record per CDR3 protein comes from TCRdb applying MiXCR to the reads. The top ten hold about 56% of the sample, which has about 140,000 distinct CDR3 sequences, roughly a third seen once. This chain links TRBV4-1 with TRBJ2-2; TRBD2 agrees at 7 bases. The receptor comes from a human donor in good health (CMV status not recorded). Some clones in this sample may be carry-over from other donors' samples. This specimen was CD8+ T cells from cultured PBMCs, taken from culture after CMV antigen stimulation. This chain's CDR3 is CASSLLGGANTGELFF. The CDR3 DNA sequence: TGCGCCAGCTCCTTATTGGGGGGGGCGAACACCGGGGAGCTGTTTTTT.